This T cell receptor delta chain was obtained from a study of Vδ1+ human thymocytes. The study, taken as a whole, reports: In the thymus, TRG and TRD repertoires looked highly polyclonal with Gaussian CDR3 lengths. Thymic delta-chain repertoires held approximately 19% Vdelta2 sequences and few Vdelta3, despite high sort purity.

This clone was counted only a few times. Its antigen is not known. The length of the CDR3 is 17 residues. Trimming left V 2 bases short and J 0 bases short, with 16 bases between. Germline V gene lookup returns CDR1 TSWWSYY and CDR2 QGS. Sequences come from RNA converted to cDNA by reverse transcription. Multiplex PCR used pooled V-gene forward primers and a constant-region reverse primer to amplify CDR3s. TCRdb fed the multiplex PCR reads to CATT. The table lists around 23,000 delta-chain clones, nearly 7.5% of them singletons. The source material was Vdelta1+ gamma-delta thymocytes from the thymus. The subset here: FACS-sorted CD3+ TCRalphabeta- TCRVdelta1+ TCRVdelta2- thymocytes. The sequence was collected from a girl under three years old who had congenital heart surgery. This chain links TRDV1 with TRDJ1; D call uncertain. CDR3 coding DNA: TGTGCTCTTGGGGAAGCCTCCGGGACAACGTACACCGATAAACTCATCTTT. Its translation is CALGEASGTTYTDKLIF.